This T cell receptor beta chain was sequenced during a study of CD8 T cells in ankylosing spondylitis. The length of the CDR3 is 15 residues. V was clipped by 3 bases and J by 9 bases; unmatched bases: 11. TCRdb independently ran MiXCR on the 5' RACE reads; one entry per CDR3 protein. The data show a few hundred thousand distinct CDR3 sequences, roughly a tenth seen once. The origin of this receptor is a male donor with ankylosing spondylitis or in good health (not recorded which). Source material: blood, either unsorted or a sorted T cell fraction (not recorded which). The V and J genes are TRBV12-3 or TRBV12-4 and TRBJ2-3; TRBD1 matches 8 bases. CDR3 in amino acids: CASSFGTGREGTQYF. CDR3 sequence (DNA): TGTGCCAGCAGTTTTGGGACAGGACGAGAAGGGACGCAGTATTTT.